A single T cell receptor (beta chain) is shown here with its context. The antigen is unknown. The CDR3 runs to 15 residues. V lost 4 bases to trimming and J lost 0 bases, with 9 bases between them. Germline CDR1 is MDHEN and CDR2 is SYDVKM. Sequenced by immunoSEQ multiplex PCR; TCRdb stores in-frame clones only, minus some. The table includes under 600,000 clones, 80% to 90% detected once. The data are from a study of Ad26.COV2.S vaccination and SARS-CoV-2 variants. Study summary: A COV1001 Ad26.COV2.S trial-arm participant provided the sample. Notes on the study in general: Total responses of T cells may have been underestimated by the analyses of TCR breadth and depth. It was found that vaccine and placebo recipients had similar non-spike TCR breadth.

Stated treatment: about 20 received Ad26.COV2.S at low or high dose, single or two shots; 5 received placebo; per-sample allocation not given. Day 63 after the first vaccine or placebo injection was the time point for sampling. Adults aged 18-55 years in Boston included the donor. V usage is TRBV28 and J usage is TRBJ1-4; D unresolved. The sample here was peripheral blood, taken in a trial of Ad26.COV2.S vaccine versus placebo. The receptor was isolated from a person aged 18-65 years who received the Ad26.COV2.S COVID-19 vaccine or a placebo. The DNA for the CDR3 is TGTGCCAGCAGTTCCAGGACGGCAACTAATGAAAAACTGTTTTTT. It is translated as CASSSRTATNEKLFF.